These T cell receptor beta chains were read from a single sample in a study of shared clonotypes between healthy human individuals. Assay used: immunoSEQ multiplex PCR; TCRdb lists only in-frame clones, some missing. The sample includes roughly 2.6 million clones, about 92% of them seen just once. The sample comprised naive CD4+ T cells sorted from blood. The receptors were sampled from a young man in good health. The CDR3 runs from the conserved cysteine through the conserved F or W. Each record gives: J gene, clone size, D gene, V gene, CDR3 DNA, CDR3 protein. A D gene is named only where the DNA matches it firmly. Part of the rows lack a size; the others show once, few, many or a class for expanded clones.

TRBJ1-6,once,NA,TRBV7-8,TGTGCCAGCAGCTCCGACAGGCCTCCGAATTCACCCCTCCACTTT,CASSSDRPPNSPLHF
TRBJ1-2,NA,TRBD1,TRBV2,TGTGCCAGCGACGGGACAGGGGATCGGCTTGGCTACACCTTC,CASDGTGDRLGYTF
TRBJ2-7,NA,NA,TRBV19,TGTGCCAGTAGTATAACAGGGAAGGCGCCCTCCTACGAGCAGTACTTC,CASSITGKAPSYEQYF
TRBJ1-1,NA,TRBD1,TRBV6-1,TGTGCCAGCAGGCCACAGGGGGGCACTGAAGCTTTCTTT,CASRPQGGTEAFF
TRBJ1-4,NA,NA,TRBV15,TGTGCCACCAGCAGAGATGAGCGGGGTGACGAAAAACTGTTTTTT,CATSRDERGDEKLFF
TRBJ2-7,NA,TRBD1,TRBV18,TGTGCCAGCTCACCTCGAACTGGGACAGGGGTCCCCTTGTACTTC,CASSPRTGTGVPLYF
TRBJ1-3,NA,TRBD1,TRBV6-6,TGTGCCAGCAGGCAACAGGGGTTAGGTGGAAACACCATATATTTT,CASRQQGLGGNTIYF
TRBJ2-3,once,NA,TRBV30,TGTGCCTGGACCCAACAGCTCACAGATACGCAGTATTTT,CAWTQQLTDTQYF
TRBJ2-5,NA,TRBD2,TRBV7-3,TGTGCCAGCAGCGTACTCGCGGGGGTTAGGGAGACCCAGTACTTC,CASSVLAGVRETQYF
TRBJ2-7,NA,NA,TRBV4-3,TGCGCCAGCAGCCAATTTACTGGTTACGAGCAGTACTTC,CASSQFTGYEQYF
TRBJ2-1,NA,NA,TRBV7-2,TGTGCCAGTATCCTCTCGTGGGCCTCCTACAATGAGCAGTTCTTC,CASILSWASYNEQFF
TRBJ2-1,NA,TRBD2,TRBV9,TGTGCCAGCAGCGAGGGACTAGCTCCCTACAATGAGCAGTTCTTC,CASSEGLAPYNEQFF
TRBJ2-2,NA,TRBD2,TRBV30,TGTGCCTGGTCAATAGCGGGGGGACCCGGGGAGCTGTTTTTT,CAWSIAGGPGELFF
TRBJ1-1,NA,NA,TRBV23-1,TGCGCCAGCAGTCAAAGGGGAAGTTGGACTGAAGCTTTCTTT,CASSQRGSWTEAFF
TRBJ1-2,NA,NA,TRBV6-5,TGTGCCAGCAGTTACGGGACAAAGACTAACTATGGCTACACCTTC,CASSYGTKTNYGYTF
TRBJ1-4,NA,TRBD1,TRBV11-2,TGTGCCAGCAGCTCCCGACAGGGATTCCGAGAAGGTCAGGAAAAACTGTTTTTT,CASSSRQGFREGQEKLFF
TRBJ1-5,NA,NA,TRBV6-6,TGTGCCAGCAGGCGACAGGACCATAGCAATCAGCCCCAGCATTTT,CASRRQDHSNQPQHF
TRBJ1-6,NA,NA,TRBV19,TGTGCCAGTAGGAGGCCGGGTTCGGGTTCACCCCTCCACTTT,CASRRPGSGSPLHF
TRBJ1-1,few,NA,TRBV30,TGTGCCTGGAGCGCCGGCAAGGGCCATGAAGCTTTCTTT,CAWSAGKGHEAFF
TRBJ2-3,once,TRBD2,TRBV7-3,TGTGCCAGCAGCTTAGGTGGTGTGCGGGGGGGCCAAGATACGCAGTATTTT,CASSLGGVRGGQDTQYF
TRBJ2-1,NA,NA,TRBV6-6,TGTGCCAGCAGTTACTCTGAGCCTAATGAGCAGTTCTTC,CASSYSEPNEQFF
TRBJ2-4,NA,TRBD1,TRBV5-1,TGCGCCAGCAGCTTGGATATCGACAGGGTGGGCAAAAACATTCAGTACTTC,CASSLDIDRVGKNIQYF
TRBJ2-5,NA,NA,TRBV7-9,TGTGCCAGCAGCTGGGCAGGGGCCCAAGAGACCCAGTACTTC,CASSWAGAQETQYF
TRBJ1-3,NA,NA,TRBV5-4,TGTGCCAGCAGCCGCCGGGCATCTGGAAACACCATATATTTT,CASSRRASGNTIYF
TRBJ1-2,NA,NA,TRBV5-1,TGCGCCAGCTCCATAGGCAGGGGAGTCAACTATGGCTACACCTTC,CASSIGRGVNYGYTF
TRBJ1-2,NA,TRBD1,TRBV27,TGTGCCAGCAGCCGTACAACAGGGGACTATGGCTACACCTTC,CASSRTTGDYGYTF
TRBJ2-7,NA,NA,TRBV5-1,TGCGCCAGCAGCTTGGGAGGGACGGTTACCTACGAGCAGTACTTC,CASSLGGTVTYEQYF
TRBJ1-3,NA,TRBD1,TRBV7-8,TGTGCCAGCAGCTTAGATGGGGACAGGGGTAGAAACACCATATATTTT,CASSLDGDRGRNTIYF
TRBJ1-2,NA,TRBD1,TRBV7-2,TGTGCCAGCAGCTGGTTCGAAGGGACAGGGGGCAACTATGGCTACACCTTC,CASSWFEGTGGNYGYTF
TRBJ2-7,NA,NA,TRBV6-5,TGTGCCAGCAAGGACAGCACGAGCTCCTACGAGCAGTACTTC,CASKDSTSSYEQYF
TRBJ1-4,NA,NA,TRBV27,TGTGCCAGCAGTTTTAGTACAGTTTCGCCGTCGGAACTGTTTTTT,CASSFSTVSPSELFF
TRBJ1-1,NA,TRBD1,TRBV6-1,TGTGCCAGCAGTGAACAGGACAGGGCGGTGGCTTTCTTT,CASSEQDRAVAFF
TRBJ2-3,NA,TRBD2,TRBV27,TGTGCCAGCAGTACCATGGCGCTAGCGGCAGATACGCAGTATTTT,CASSTMALAADTQYF
TRBJ2-5,NA,NA,TRBV5-6,TGTGCCAGCAGCTTGTCCGGTGGGAGCCGGGTGTGGCAAGAGACCCAGTACTTC,CASSLSGGSRVWQETQYF
TRBJ2-7,once,NA,TRBV5-5,TGTGCCAGCAGCTTGACAGGCCCCGCCTACGAGCAGTACTTC,CASSLTGPAYEQYF
TRBJ1-3,NA,NA,TRBV5-1,TGCGCCAGCAGCTTGGAAGGATCCTCTGGAAACACCATATATTTT,CASSLEGSSGNTIYF
TRBJ2-6,NA,NA,TRBV11-2,TGTGCCAGCAGCGTGACAGACGGGGCCAACATCCTGACTTTC,CASSVTDGANILTF
TRBJ2-1,NA,TRBD2,TRBV2,TGTGCCACAGCCCCCCTTCCCCTAGCGGGAGGGCCCGGAGAGCAGTTCTTC,CATAPLPLAGGPGEQFF
TRBJ2-7,NA,NA,TRBV2,TGTGCCAGCGGCCGGGACCGAGCCTACGAGCAGTACTTC,CASGRDRAYEQYF
TRBJ2-1,NA,TRBD2,TRBV11-2,TGTGCCAGCAGCTTAGTGCCACTAGCGGGAGGGCCCAATGAGCAGTTCTTC,CASSLVPLAGGPNEQFF
TRBJ1-1,NA,NA,TRBV29-1,TGCAGCGTTCAACCGGGGGGCGGGAACACTGAAGCTTTCTTT,CSVQPGGGNTEAFF
TRBJ2-6,NA,NA,TRBV7-6,TGTGCCAGCAGCTTAGGGGGGGCTGGGGCCAACGTCCTGACTTTC,CASSLGGAGANVLTF
TRBJ2-6,NA,NA,TRBV18,TGTGCCAGCTCCACGGCTCCTCTCTCTGGGGCCAACGTCCTGACTTTC,CASSTAPLSGANVLTF